This T cell receptor (beta chain) was sequenced for a study of T cells after yellow fever vaccination. One entry per CDR3 protein results from TCRdb running MiXCR on the 5' RACE reads. In the table there are approximately 150,000 distinct CDR3 sequences, around 9% of which are singletons. V lost 5 bases and J lost 3, with 11 bases in between. Looked up from germline, CDR1 is SGHDT and CDR2 is YYEEEE. The CDR3 covers 14 residues. Study-wide points: In FACS-sorted repertoires, abundant clonotypes from the bulk population could appear as contaminants. The study re-detected most primary-vaccination clones after the booster (roughly 95% CD4, 85% to 90% CD8).

As for this clonotype: Its antigen is not known.

V gene TRBV5-6 combines with J gene TRBJ2-2, with D uncertain. The starting material was CD8+ T cells sorted from PBMCs, obtained 45 days after the yellow fever booster vaccination. The TCR comes from a man between 18 and 35 years old who received the YFV17D yellow fever vaccine. The CDR3 reads CASSQDVYTGELFF. CDR3 bases: TGTGCCAGCAGTCAGGACGTATACACCGGGGAGCTGTTTTTT. The entire variable domain, with the rest obtained from reference TRBV5-6 and TRBJ2-2, is as follows: DAGVTQSPTHLIKTRGQQVTLRCSPKSGHDTVSWYQQALGQGPQFIFQYYEEEERQRGNFPDRFSGHQFPNYSSELNVNALLLGDSALYLCASSQDVYTGELFFGEGSRLTVL.